The sample holds a few counts of the clone carrying this T cell receptor (beta chain). As yet, its antigen is unknown. The data were taken from a study of blood T cells in healthy people across ages. Study-level information: Every two T cells gave about one barcoded beta molecule via template switching.

The V and J ends lost 4 bases and 2 bases respectively, with 11 bases between them. The CDR3 has 13 amino acids. The germline CDR1 and CDR2 sequences are DFQATT and SNEGSKA (reference sequence). Individuals who donated were healthy Caucasians from Russia aged roughly 6 to 100. General observations from the study: Across the age range, TCR beta diversity per million T cells fell in a roughly linear way. Diversity figures derived from one million T cells were judged to underestimate the true value.

Sample-barcoded 5' priming and a J-beta primer mix drove a second PCR of roughly 6 to 12 cycles. TCRdb reprocessed the 5' RACE reads via MiXCR and lists one record per CDR3 protein. The sample has 710,000 or so distinct CDR3 sequences; around a fifth are singletons. Sequences were obtained from blood. This TCR derives from a man in his 70s in good health. The V call is TRBV20-1, the J call TRBJ1-2; D is ambiguous. Written as DNA, the CDR3 is TGCAGTGCTACACCGGGAAAAAACTATGGCTACACCTTC. Amino acids: CSATPGKNYGYTF.